This record looks at one TCR beta chain sequence and its context. What it recognizes is unknown. Tregs were sorted as CD4+CD25+CD127-/low cells. Study-wide points: Tumor Tregs overlapped most with tumor, then blood, naive CD4+ cells. In terms of TCR gene usage, tumor memory CD4+ T cells clustered together with blood and lymph node memory CD4+ cells, as well as with lymph node naive CD4+ cells.

After constant-region reverse-primer amplification, full-length variable regions underwent semi-nested PCR with Nested Universal Primer A. Each CDR3 protein gets one entry after TCRdb re-called the 5' RACE reads with MiXCR. The repertoire holds 35,000 to 50,000 distinct CDR3 sequences, with approximately 22% as singletons. V lost 5 bases, J lost 3 bases, and 11 bases lay in between. The CDR3 extends over 14 amino acids. Germline V gene data show CDR1 as SGHTA and CDR2 as FQGNSA. The TCR was taken from a female donor with breast cancer. The V call is TRBV7-2, the J call TRBJ2-1, with unresolved D. The sequencing input was Tregs sorted from blood. This CDR3 reads CASSHGPLYNEQFF. The DNA of the CDR3 is TGTGCCAGCAGCCACGGACCACTCTACAATGAGCAGTTCTTC.